One and the same sample provided the 9 T cell receptor beta chains below, sequenced in a study of blood T cell repertoires in COVID-19. Sequenced by immunoSEQ multiplex PCR; TCRdb stores in-frame clones only, minus some. The table records just under 60,000 clones, about 90% of them present only once. The sequenced material came from peripheral blood. These receptor sequences come from a man aged 60 to 75 with acute or convalescent COVID-19.

J is TRBJ1-5 and V is TRBV1. TRBV1 is assigned pseudogene status. CDR3 length equals 15 residues. The CDR3 is CTSSHAGRAIQPQHF. For the CDR3, the DNA is TGCACCAGCAGCCATGCCGGGCGGGCAATTCAGCCCCAGCATTTT.

CDR3 coding DNA: TGTGCCAGTAGTTTCAAACCGGGACAGGGTACCTACGAGCAGTACTTC. Encoded protein: CASSFKPGQGTYEQYF. The chain recombines TRBV19 with TRBJ2-7; 9 nucleotides match TRBD1. Germline V gives CDR1 LNHDA, CDR2 SQIVND (reference sequence). This CDR3 has 16 amino acids. Germline trimming cut 5 bases from V and 2 bases from J; bases unmatched to any gene: 10.

The J gene is TRBJ1-5, the V gene TRBV6-5; 7 bases are shared with TRBD1. The CDR3 consists of 12 residues. V gave up 8 bases and J gave up 9 bases; unmatched junction bases: 7. Germline CDR1 MNHEY, CDR2 SVGAGI. Here the CDR3 DNA reads TGTGCCAGCCGGGACAGTCCAGGGCCCCAGCATTTT. Translation gives CASRDSPGPQHF.

This sequence joins TRBV30 and TRBJ1-2; tentatively, D is TRBD1 (6 bases). Trimming stripped 3 bases from V and 5 bases from J, with 16 bases between. The CDR3 is 14 residues long. Per germline, CDR1 GTSNPN and CDR2 SVGIG (reference sequence). CDR3 in DNA: TGTGCCTGGAGCCTAAACAGGGCAGAATATGGCTACACCTTC. Encoded protein: CAWSLNRAEYGYTF.

This chain links TRBV7-8 with TRBJ1-2, with 8 bases that match TRBD1. V lost 1 base and J lost 8; bases outside the gene matches: 6. The CDR3 spans 14 residues. In germline, CDR1 is SGHVS, CDR2 FQNEAQ. The chain's CDR3 is CASSLGQGAAGYTF. CDR3 DNA: TGTGCCAGCAGCTTAGGGCAGGGGGCGGCGGGCTACACCTTC.

The rearrangement links TRBV2 to TRBJ2-7; TRBD1 is a possible D gene (5 bases). Trimming left V 5 bases short and J 1 base short, with 12 bases between. Germline CDR1 SNHLY, CDR2 FYNNEI. This CDR3 comprises 14 residues. This chain's CDR3 is CASSREGDSYEQYF. CDR3 DNA sequence: TGTGCCAGCAGTAGAGAAGGGGATTCCTACGAGCAGTACTTC.

The V gene is TRBV28, the J gene TRBJ2-1; D possibly corresponds to TRBD2 (6 bases). The CDR3 is made up of 16 amino acids. V was clipped by 10 bases and J by 1 base, with 20 bases between them. Germline CDR1 and CDR2: MDHEN and SYDVKM. The CDR3 reads CAIQSMGGGSYNEQFF. The CDR3 DNA reads as TGTGCCATTCAGAGTATGGGAGGCGGGTCCTACAATGAGCAGTTCTTC.

The chain employs TRBV28 and TRBJ2-3; 8 bases map to TRBD2. The CDR3 extends over 18 amino acids. Unmatched junction bases numbered 12, after V lost 2 bases and J lost 2 bases. Germline V CDR1 and CDR2: MDHEN, SYDVKM. The CDR3 DNA sequence: TGTGCCAGCAGTTTAAGGCCTAGCGGGCGCACTCTCACAGATACGCAGTATTTT. It translates to CASSLRPSGRTLTDTQYF.

V gene TRBV28 combines with J gene TRBJ2-7; no clear D. Trimming pared 6 bases from V and 9 bases from J, leaving 12 bases between. Per germline, CDR1 MDHEN and CDR2 SYDVKM. The length of the CDR3 is 11 residues. The CDR3 protein is CASSPRLGQYF. DNA of the CDR3: TGTGCCAGCAGCCCCAGGCTCGGGCAGTACTTC.